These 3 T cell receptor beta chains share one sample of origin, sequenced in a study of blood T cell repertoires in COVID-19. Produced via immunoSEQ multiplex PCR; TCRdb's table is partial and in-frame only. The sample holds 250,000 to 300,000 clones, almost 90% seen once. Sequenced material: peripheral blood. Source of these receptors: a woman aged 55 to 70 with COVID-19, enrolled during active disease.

CDR3 sequence reads: CASSQVSRGARSKQFF. The CDR3 DNA follows: TGCGCCAGCAGCCAAGTTTCCCGCGGGGCGCGTTCGAAGCAGTTCTTC. The chain is built from TRBV4-1 and TRBJ2-1, with D perhaps matching TRBD2 (6 bases). This CDR3 spans 16 amino acids. Germline assignment: CDR1 MGHRA and CDR2 YSYEKL. V gave up 1 base and J gave up 11 bases, with 21 bases separating them.

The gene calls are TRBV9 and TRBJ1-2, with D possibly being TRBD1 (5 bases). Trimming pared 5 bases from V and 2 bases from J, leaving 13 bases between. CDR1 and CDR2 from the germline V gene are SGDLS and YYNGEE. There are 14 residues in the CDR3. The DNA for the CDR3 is TGTGCCAGCAGTACCGCGTCAGGGAACTATGGCTACACCTTC. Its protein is CASSTASGNYGYTF.

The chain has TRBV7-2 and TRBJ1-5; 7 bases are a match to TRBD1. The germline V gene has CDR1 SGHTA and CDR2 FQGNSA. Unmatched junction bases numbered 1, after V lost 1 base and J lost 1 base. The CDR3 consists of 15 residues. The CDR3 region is CASSLVQGSNQPQHF. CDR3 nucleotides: TGTGCCAGCAGCTTAGTACAGGGGAGCAATCAGCCCCAGCATTTT.